Shown below are 23 T cell receptor beta chains from a single sample sequenced in a study of T cell repertoires in cytomegalovirus infection. Their antigen targets remain unknown. TCRdb processed the reads anew with MiXCR; each CDR3 protein has one entry. The sample lists 300,000 or so distinct CDR3 sequences, roughly 25% occurring once. Source: cultured PBMCs, taken from culture after CMV antigen stimulation. The origin of the receptors is a human donor in good health (CMV status not recorded). Some clones in this sample may be carry-over from other donors' samples.

The table lists this clonotype with a few counts. The CDR3 reads CASSLSAGGNTGELFF. CDR3 bases: TGTGCCAGCAGCCTAAGTGCGGGAGGAAACACCGGGGAGCTGTTTTTT. The rearrangement joins TRBV7-9 to TRBJ2-2; TRBD2 agrees at 8 bases. Germline V gene lookup returns CDR1 SEHNR and CDR2 FQNEAQ (reference sequence). This CDR3 comprises 16 residues. The J segment lost 2 bases and the V segment lost 5 bases, leaving 7 bases of the junction unmatched.

The chain employs TRBV6-2 or TRBV6-3 and TRBJ2-1; 7 nucleotides match TRBD2. CDR1 is MNHEY and CDR2 is SVGEGT in the germline V gene. J was trimmed by 4 bases and V by 4 bases; bases with no gene match: 10. CDR3 length equals 16 residues. The CDR3 spells CASSSPRGRQYNEQFF. DNA for the CDR3: TGTGCCAGCAGTTCCCCTCGCGGGAGACAGTACAATGAGCAGTTCTTC.

CDR3 DNA sequence: TGTGCCAGTAGAGATCCAGCGGGTGTGTCAGATACGCAGTATTTT. Protein sequence: CASRDPAGVSDTQYF. This rearrangement joins TRBV19 to TRBJ2-3; TRBD2 is a possible D gene (6 bases). Germline CDR1 LNHDA, CDR2 SQIVND (reference sequence). The CDR3 loop spans 15 amino acids. V lost 6 bases, J lost 4 bases, and 17 bases lay in between.

This chain links TRBV27 with TRBJ2-2; D unresolved. CDR1 and CDR2 (germline): MNHEY, SMNVEV (reference sequence). This CDR3 contains 13 residues. The V end lost 2 bases, the J end lost 9 bases, and 10 bases lay between the germline ends. The CDR3 reads CASSLRPLRELFF. In nucleotides, the CDR3 is TGTGCCAGCAGTTTAAGGCCTCTGAGGGAGCTGTTTTTT.

The chain uses TRBV7-4 and TRBJ1-1; D not resolved. V dropped 5 bases and J dropped 3 bases, with 16 bases sitting between them. The length of the CDR3 is 15 residues. CDR1 and CDR2 (germline): SGHVT, SQSDAQ. The CDR3 nucleotides are TGTGCCAGCAGCGAAACCGGGCACCCGGACACTGAAGCTTTCTTT. It codes for CASSETGHPDTEAFF.

This clonotype was picked up a small number of times. J is TRBJ2-7 and V is TRBV7-2; D is uncertain. V was pared by 0 bases and J by 9 bases, with 6 bases between. This CDR3 region has 11 residues. Germline assignment: CDR1 SGHTA and CDR2 FQGNSA. CDR3 DNA: TGTGCCAGCAGCTTAGCCGGTGGGCAGTACTTC. This sequence encodes CASSLAGGQYF.

V is TRBV6-5 and J is TRBJ2-4; no clear D. There are 15 residues in the CDR3. Between the trimmed V and J ends, which lost 0 bases and 8 bases, there was a span of 14 bases. Germline V gene sequence: CDR1 MNHEY, CDR2 SVGAGI. The CDR3 nucleotides are TGTGCCAGCAGTTACTCGAGGACGGCTATGGACATTCAGTACTTC. Residues: CASSYSRTAMDIQYF.

The chain couples TRBV12-3 or TRBV12-4 to TRBJ2-2; 8 nucleotides line up with TRBD1. CDR3 size: 15 residues. Losses at the gene ends were 3 bases for V and 6 bases for J; bases not matched to a gene: 6. The CDR3 sequence: CASSFWQGASGELFF. In DNA, the CDR3 is TGTGCCAGCAGTTTTTGGCAGGGGGCTTCCGGGGAGCTGTTTTTT.

The chain carries TRBV4-1 and TRBJ2-4, with 13 bases identical to TRBD2. CDR1 is MGHRA, CDR2 YSYEKL, per germline. J lost 0 bases, V lost 1 base, and 6 bases had no gene match. This CDR3 contains 19 residues. CDR3 sequence: CASSQGTSGSIGAKNIQYF. DNA for the CDR3: TGCGCCAGCAGCCAAGGGACTAGCGGGAGTATCGGAGCCAAAAACATTCAGTACTTC.

This clonotype was detected a few times. This rearrangement joins TRBV20-1 to TRBJ1-5; D might be TRBD1 (5 bases). The V gene's germline CDR1 is DFQATT and CDR2 SNEGSKA (reference sequence). The germline V and J ends were trimmed by 3 bases and 6 bases, with 15 bases remaining between them. The CDR3 has 14 amino acids. For the CDR3, the DNA is TGCAGTGCTAGTCCGCACTTGGGGGTTCAGCCCCAGCATTTT. Translating gives CSASPHLGVQPQHF.

The chain carries TRBV27 and TRBJ1-2; 7 bases are shared with TRBD1. The germline V gene encodes CDR1 MNHEY and CDR2 SMNVEV (reference sequence). The CDR3 is 15 residues long. After removal of 2 bases from V and 4 bases from J, the junction contained 7 bases not matched to a gene. The CDR3 nucleotides are TGTGCCAGCAGTTTAGATGGGACAGCTCCCTATGGCTACACCTTC. It codes for CASSLDGTAPYGYTF.

CDR3 residues: CASSSPGALGEQFF. CDR3 nucleotides: TGTGCCAGCAGCTCGCCGGGGGCCCTGGGGGAGCAGTTCTTC. The genes are TRBV7-9 and TRBJ2-1; either TRBD1 or TRBD2 may supply D (6 bases each). The ends were cut back, 4 bases at V and 10 bases at J, with 17 bases in the middle. Germline-derived CDR1 and CDR2 are SEHNR and FQNEAQ (reference sequence). This CDR3 region has 14 residues. The full variable domain, in which reference TRBV7-9 and TRBJ2-1 provide the parts outside the CDR3, is DTGVSQNPRHKITKRGQNVTFRCDPISEHNRLYWYRQTLGQGPEFLTYFQNEAQLEKSRLLSDRFSAERPKGSFSTLEIQRTEQGDSAMYLCASSSPGALGEQFFGPGTRLTVL.

This clonotype was counted between two and nine times. The chain recombines TRBV5-4 with TRBJ1-1, with D tentatively TRBD1 (6 bases). Germline CDR1 reads SGHNT; CDR2 reads YYREEE (reference sequence). The CDR3 is made up of 15 amino acids. V lost 4 bases, J lost 1 base, and 14 bases lay in between. CDR3 nucleotides: TGTGCCAGCAGCGGCTGGACAGCTCCGAACACTGAAGCTTTCTTT. Its protein is CASSGWTAPNTEAFF.

The chain links TRBV2 to TRBJ2-2, with TRBD2 matching 10 bases. After removal of 0 bases from V and 4 bases from J, the junction contained 11 bases not matched to a gene. Germline V gene sequence: CDR1 SNHLY, CDR2 FYNNEI. The length of the CDR3 is 19 residues. The CDR3 region is CASSEAGVTSGKVTGELFF. CDR3 nucleotides: TGTGCCAGCAGTGAAGCGGGGGTCACTAGCGGGAAGGTCACCGGGGAGCTGTTTTTT.

Worth noting for this clonotype: The junction differs from germline at one of its ends, possibly a read error. The chain couples TRBV7-7 to TRBJ2-3; 7 nucleotides align to TRBD2. This CDR3 is 16 amino acids long. Germline lookup yields CDR1 SSHAT and CDR2 FNYEAQ (reference sequence). The CDR3: CASSLIGAGFTDTQYF. The CDR3 coding sequence is TGTGCTAGCAGCTTAATCGGAGCGGGATTCACAGATACGCAGTATTTT. The entire variable domain, with the rest obtained from reference TRBV7-7 and TRBJ2-3, is as follows: GAGVSQSPRYKVTKRGQDVTLRCDPISSHATLYWYQQALGQGPEFLTYFNYEAQPDKSGLPSDRFSAERPEGSISTLTIQRTEQRDSAMYRCASSLIGAGFTDTQYFGPGTRLTVL.

This clonotype was seen repeatedly, ten times or more. V gene TRBV7-2 combines with J gene TRBJ2-2; D not resolved. This CDR3 region has 15 residues. Trimming left V 5 bases short and J 3 bases short, with 13 bases between. Germline V CDR1 and CDR2: SGHTA, FQGNSA. The DNA of the CDR3 is TGTGCCAGCAGCCCTGTGCTAGTTCACACCGGGGAGCTGTTTTTT. It codes for CASSPVLVHTGELFF.

This clonotype was found a few times. The junction departs from the called germline gene at one end, perhaps through a read error. The chain joins TRBV10-2 to TRBJ1-5, with TRBD1 matching 11 bases. Germline-derived CDR1 and CDR2 are WSHSY and SAAADI. The CDR3 totals 15 residues. The CDR3 bases are TGCGCCAGCACTGAGGGACAGGGGGTCAATCAGCCCCAGCATTTT. It translates to CASTEGQGVNQPQHF.

This clonotype was detected only once. This chain connects TRBV11-2 to TRBJ1-1, with D possibly being TRBD1 (6 bases). CDR3 length: 14 amino acids. Trimming removed 3 bases at V and 4 bases at J, with 12 bases between. Germline values: CDR1 SGHAT, CDR2 FQNNGV. Here the CDR3 reads CASSLGGHATEAFF. The CDR3 DNA is TGTGCCAGCAGCTTGGGGGGCCATGCCACTGAAGCTTTCTTT.

In its sample, this clonotype was seen a few times. V gene TRBV29-1 combines with J gene TRBJ2-3; the D gene could be TRBD1 or TRBD2 (5 bases each). The CDR3 has 14 residues. The germline CDR1 and CDR2 sequences are SQVTM and ANQGSEA. Deletions cut 7 bases from V and 6 bases from J, with 20 bases between. CDR3 region: CSATARGAGDTQYF. The DNA for the CDR3 is TGCAGCGCAACCGCTCGAGGGGCCGGGGATACGCAGTATTTT.

This clonotype has only a few counts. This chain links TRBV6-2 or TRBV6-3 with TRBJ2-1; 13 bases are a match to TRBD2. This CDR3 has 17 residues. Germline V gives CDR1 MNHEY, CDR2 SVGEGT. Trimming removed 2 bases from V and 2 bases from J; junction bases left unmatched: 3. The CDR3, as DNA: TGTGCCAGCAGTTACCTGGGACTAGCGGGACCCTACAATGAGCAGTTCTTC. This encodes CASSYLGLAGPYNEQFF.

The chain combines TRBV6-2 or TRBV6-3 with TRBJ2-7; weak D call: TRBD2 (6 bases). This CDR3 is 15 amino acids long. V gave up 5 bases and J gave up 6 bases, with 20 bases separating them. CDR1 and CDR2 (germline): MNHEY, SVGEGT. CDR3 sequence: CASSKTGTLRGEQYV. For the CDR3, the DNA is TGTGCCAGCAGTAAAACCGGGACTCTGAGGGGCGAGCAGTACGTC.

This clonotype has just a few counts. The V call is TRBV7-8, the J call TRBJ2-1; D is possibly TRBD1 or TRBD2 (5 bases each). Germline values: CDR1 SGHVS, CDR2 FQNEAQ. This CDR3 comprises 11 residues. Trimming took off 5 bases at V and 9 bases at J, with 8 bases between the two ends. CDR3 loop: CASSIGTEQFF. DNA of the CDR3: TGTGCCAGCAGCATCGGGACTGAGCAGTTCTTC.

This clonotype was seen ten or more times. The chain employs TRBV7-2 and TRBJ1-5, with D uncertain. The germline gives CDR1 SGHTA, CDR2 FQGNSA. The germline V and J ends were trimmed by 5 bases and 7 bases, with 6 bases remaining between them. CDR3 length equals 11 residues. The CDR3 here is CASSPSQPQHF. The CDR3 DNA sequence: TGTGCCAGCAGCCCCTCCCAGCCCCAGCATTTT.